These 31 T cell receptor beta chains were sequenced from one sample in a study of STAT5B mutations in CD4+ large granular lymphocyte leukemia. Sequencing was performed with immunoSEQ multiplex PCR; in TCRdb, only in-frame clones are kept and a portion is missing. In the table there are under 25,000 clones, about three quarters of which are singletons. The sequenced material came from CD4+ T cells from blood buffy coats. The receptors come from a human donor in good health.

This chain links TRBV19 with TRBJ1-2; D gene ambiguous. Germline CDR1 LNHDA, CDR2 SQIVND (reference sequence). The CDR3 consists of 12 residues. V was clipped by 5 bases and J by 7 bases, with 11 bases between them. In nucleotides, the CDR3 is TGTGCCAGTAGTGAAACATGGGGTGGCTACACCTTC. Residues: CASSETWGGYTF.

This clone appeared once. The genes are TRBV28 and TRBJ2-7; D call uncertain. CDR1 MDHEN and CDR2 SYDVKM come from the germline V gene. V lost 1 base and J 5 bases, leaving 6 bases between the germline ends. This CDR3 region has 12 residues. As DNA, the CDR3 is TGTGCCAGCAGTTTATTGTGGAACGAGCAGTACTTC. Protein sequence: CASSLLWNEQYF.

This clone was detected only once. V and J are TRBV7-2 and TRBJ2-7; D remains unclear. The V gene lost 1 base and the J gene lost 4 bases, with 8 bases spanning the gap. The CDR3 contains 13 residues. Germline V gene lookup returns CDR1 SGHTA and CDR2 FQGNSA. CDR3: CASSLVEGYEQYF. CDR3 in DNA: TGTGCCAGCAGCTTAGTTGAAGGATACGAGCAGTACTTC.

The DNA for the CDR3 is TGTGCCAGCCCGACGCCCGAGCTACGAGGGTCGGATAGGGGAGCTAGCAATCAGCCCCAGCATTTT. This translates into CASPTPELRGSDRGASNQPQHF. The chain couples TRBV28 to TRBJ1-5; D perhaps matches TRBD1 (5 bases). Trimming removed 8 bases from V and 0 bases from J, with 35 bases in between. CDR3 size: 22 residues. Germline values: CDR1 MDHEN, CDR2 SYDVKM.

This sequence joins TRBV10-3 and TRBJ1-2; TRBD1 matches 9 bases. The CDR3 has 16 residues. Germline CDR1 is ENHRY and CDR2 is SYGVKD. Germline trimming cut 0 bases from V and 5 bases from J; bases unmatched to any gene: 7. CDR3 region: CAISESKTGGEYGYTF. CDR3 in DNA: TGTGCCATCAGTGAGTCGAAGACAGGGGGGGAATATGGCTACACCTTC.

V usage is TRBV7-2 and J usage is TRBJ2-1, with 10 positions matching TRBD2. J was trimmed by 6 bases and V by 5 bases; bases with no gene match: 7. The CDR3 has 15 residues. CDR1 and CDR2 (germline): SGHTA, FQGNSA. CDR3 nucleotide sequence: TGTGCCAGCAGCGAGCTAGCGGGGGAGACCAATGAGCAGTTCTTC. It yields the protein CASSELAGETNEQFF.

The rearrangement joins TRBV11-3 to TRBJ2-7; TRBD1 matches at 9 bases. The CDR3 consists of 16 residues. V lost 5 bases, J lost 3 bases, and 11 bases stayed unmatched. CDR1 and CDR2 (germline): SGHNT, YENEEA. CDR3 amino acids: CASSLRQGGRIYEQYF. The CDR3 DNA reads as TGTGCCAGCAGCCTTCGACAGGGGGGAAGGATCTACGAGCAGTACTTC.

This chain links TRBV10-3 with TRBJ1-3, with 7 bases that match TRBD1. The germline V gene has CDR1 ENHRY and CDR2 SYGVKD. This CDR3 region has 12 residues. Trimming at V came to 9 bases and at J to 4 bases, leaving 3 bases not matched to a gene. Here the CDR3 reads CAMQGEGNTIYF. The CDR3 DNA is TGTGCCATGCAGGGGGAGGGAAACACCATATATTTT.

This clone was picked up a small number of times. The gene calls are TRBV28 and TRBJ1-1; the D gene is possibly TRBD1 (5 bases). CDR1 is MDHEN, CDR2 SYDVKM, per germline. The V end lost 4 bases, the J end lost 9 bases, and 12 bases lay between the germline ends. The CDR3 extends over 12 amino acids. CDR3 sequence reads: CASSSGKEKAFF. In DNA, the CDR3 is TGTGCCAGCAGTTCAGGGAAGGAAAAAGCTTTCTTT.

This chain links TRBV10-3 with TRBJ2-2, with 11 bases aligning to TRBD1. Trimming at V came to 8 bases and at J to 0 bases, leaving 2 bases not matched to a gene. The CDR3 totals 15 residues. The V gene's germline CDR1 is ENHRY and CDR2 SYGVKD. The CDR3 protein is CAIAGQGANTGELFF. The CDR3 coding sequence is TGTGCCATCGCGGGACAGGGGGCGAACACCGGGGAGCTGTTTTTT.

The CDR3 nucleotides read TGTGCCAGCAGCTTAGTAGCCGCCGGGCTGTTTTTT. Translation: CASSLVAAGLFF. The rearrangement joins TRBV7-8 to TRBJ2-2; no firm D call. CDR1 is SGHVS, CDR2 FQNEAQ, per germline. V was cut by 1 base and J by 13 bases, with 10 bases left in between. The CDR3 loop spans 12 amino acids.

The genes are TRBV7-9 and TRBJ1-1, with no clear D. Germline values: CDR1 SEHNR, CDR2 FQNEAQ (reference sequence). The germline V and J ends were trimmed by 6 bases and 6 bases, with 11 bases remaining between them. The CDR3 has 12 residues. For the CDR3, the DNA is TGTGCCAGCAGTCGGACGTTCGCTGAAGCTTTCTTT. Protein: CASSRTFAEAFF.

This clone was counted only a few times. The V call is TRBV28, the J call TRBJ2-4; 8 positions agree with TRBD1. After removal of 4 bases from V and 8 bases from J, the junction contained 13 bases not matched to a gene. The CDR3 runs 16 residues. CDR1 is MDHEN and CDR2 is SYDVKM in the germline V gene. CDR3 in amino acids: CASSSRRRDRLHIQYF. The CDR3 region has the DNA TGTGCCAGCAGTTCGCGCCGCCGGGACAGGTTACACATTCAGTACTTC.

This sequence joins TRBV18 and TRBJ1-1; 9 nucleotides line up with TRBD1. This CDR3 has 15 residues. V was clipped by 1 base and J by 5 bases; unmatched bases: 5. Germline V gene data show CDR1 as KGHSH and CDR2 as LQKENI. The CDR3 DNA reads as TGTGCCAGCTCACCACGGACAGGGGTGGGAACTGAAGCTTTCTTT. It codes for CASSPRTGVGTEAFF. The variable domain in full, completed from reference TRBV18 and TRBJ1-1, reads NAGVMQNPRHLVRRRGQEARLRCSPMKGHSHVYWYRQLPEEGLKFMVYLQKENIIDESGMPKERFSAEFPKEGPSILRIQQVVRGDSAAYFCASSPRTGVGTEAFFGQGTRLTVV.

This chain links TRBV10-3 with TRBJ1-1, with 8 bases that match TRBD1. This CDR3 has 14 amino acids. The V and J ends lost 6 bases and 2 bases, in that order; junction bases with no gene match: 5. Per germline, CDR1 ENHRY and CDR2 SYGVKD. The CDR3 region is CAISTGGGNTEAFF. The CDR3 DNA follows: TGTGCCATCAGCACAGGGGGAGGAAACACTGAAGCTTTCTTT.

The chain carries TRBV5-1 and TRBJ1-1; 9 bases are a match to TRBD1. Germline values: CDR1 SGHRS, CDR2 YFSETQ. V dropped 6 bases and J dropped 2; count of bases not matched to a gene: 11. The CDR3 sequence is 16 residues long. For the CDR3, the DNA is TGCGCCAGCAACAGGGACAGGGTAGACTCCAACACTGAAGCTTTCTTT. It codes for CASNRDRVDSNTEAFF.

This chain links TRBV12-5 with TRBJ2-5; 11 positions agree with TRBD2. Germline CDR1 is LGHNT and CDR2 is FRNRAP. V was pared by 2 bases and J by 5 bases, with 10 bases of the junction left unmatched. The CDR3 has 17 amino acids. CDR3 sequence reads: CASGLPFSGGERETQYF. In DNA, the CDR3 is TGTGCTAGTGGTTTGCCTTTTAGCGGGGGGGAGAGGGAGACCCAGTACTTC.

In this sample, this clone turned up a few times. The V call is TRBV4-1, the J call TRBJ2-3; D not certain. The CDR3 extends over 15 amino acids. The germline V gene encodes CDR1 MGHRA and CDR2 YSYEKL. V was pared by 1 base and J by 4 bases, with 12 bases between. CDR3 amino acids: CASSQVVGLADTQYF. The CDR3 region has the DNA TGCGCCAGCAGCCAAGTGGTGGGGTTGGCAGATACGCAGTATTTT.

This sequence joins TRBV5-1 and TRBJ2-2, with D possibly being TRBD1 or TRBD2 (5 bases each). From germline, CDR1 is SGHRS and CDR2 YFSETQ. The CDR3 contains 14 residues. V lost 2 bases and J lost 7, with 12 bases in between. The DNA for the CDR3 is TGCGCCAGCAGCTTCGGGACCAAAAGCGGGGAGCTGTTTTTT. Protein: CASSFGTKSGELFF.

The chain couples TRBV4-1 to TRBJ2-3; D is unresolved. V lost 1 base to trimming and J lost 4 bases, with 6 bases between them. The germline CDR1 and CDR2 sequences are MGHRA and YSYEKL. The CDR3 sequence is 13 residues long. In DNA form, the CDR3 reads TGCGCCAGCAGCCAAGGTAGCCCAGATACGCAGTATTTT. It yields the protein CASSQGSPDTQYF.

The chain combines TRBV7-2 with TRBJ2-3; D is possibly TRBD2 (5 bases). CDR3 length: 14 residues. Deletions cut 5 bases from V and 5 bases from J, with 14 bases between. Germline CDR1 SGHTA, CDR2 FQGNSA. In DNA form, the CDR3 reads TGTGCCAGCAGCAATGGCCTAAGCGGAGATACGCAGTATTTT. It is translated as CASSNGLSGDTQYF.

V usage is TRBV5-1 and J usage is TRBJ2-1; 11 bases fit TRBD2. Per germline, CDR1 SGHRS and CDR2 YFSETQ. With 3 bases clipped from V and 6 bases from J, the junction kept 14 bases outside the gene matches. The length of the CDR3 is 18 residues. For the CDR3, the DNA is TGCGCCAGCAGCTCCTCACCACTAGGTAGCGGGGGGGCCAATGAGCAGTTCTTC. Encoded protein: CASSSSPLGSGGANEQFF.

The chain joins TRBV15 to TRBJ2-7, with TRBD1 identical over 11 bases. This CDR3 region has 16 residues. Germline V gene lookup returns CDR1 LNHNV and CDR2 YYDKDF (reference sequence). Trimming at V came to 2 bases and at J to 4 bases, leaving 7 bases not matched to a gene. The CDR3 region has the DNA TGTGCCACCAGCAGACCATCGGACAGGGGGCTGTACGAGCAGTACTTC. Translation gives CATSRPSDRGLYEQYF.

This rearrangement joins TRBV4-3 to TRBJ1-1; D ambiguous. Germline V gene sequence: CDR1 LGHNA, CDR2 YSLEER. There are 15 residues in the CDR3. Trimming left V 0 bases short and J 1 base short, with 9 bases between. The CDR3 DNA reads as TGCGCCAGCAGCCAAGAGGGCAGGAAGAACACTGAAGCTTTCTTT. This gives the protein CASSQEGRKNTEAFF.

The chain employs TRBV28 and TRBJ2-2; D gene ambiguous. In germline, CDR1 is MDHEN, CDR2 SYDVKM. The CDR3 totals 18 residues. The V and J ends lost 5 bases and 2 bases respectively, with 21 bases between them. CDR3 coding DNA: TGTGCCAGCAGTAAAAGATTTGCCCAAAGAAAAAACACCGGGGAGCTGTTTTTT. Translating gives CASSKRFAQRKNTGELFF.

The CDR3: CASSSYNDRVNYGYTF. The CDR3 coding sequence is TGTGCCAGCAGCTCCTACAACGACAGGGTAAACTATGGCTACACCTTC. This rearrangement joins TRBV11-2 to TRBJ1-2; 7 bases fit TRBD1. The germline CDR1 and CDR2 sequences are SGHAT and FQNNGV. V gave up 4 bases and J gave up 2 bases; unmatched junction bases: 10. This CDR3 comprises 16 residues. The whole variable domain, filled in from reference TRBV11-2 and TRBJ1-2, reads EAGVAQSPRYKIIEKRQSVAFWCNPISGHATLYWYQQILGQGPKLLIQFQNNGVVDDSQLPKDRFSAERLKGVDSTLKIQPAKLEDSAVYLCASSSYNDRVNYGYTFGSGTRLTVV.

This sequence joins TRBV2 and TRBJ2-7; tentatively, D is TRBD2 (5 bases). The CDR3 is 11 amino acids. With 5 bases removed from V and 3 bases from J, the gap between germline ends came to 5 bases. The germline V gene has CDR1 SNHLY and CDR2 FYNNEI. The CDR3 DNA reads as TGTGCCAGCAGTCGGGACTACGAGCAGTACTTC. This gives the protein CASSRDYEQYF.

The rearrangement joins TRBV5-4 to TRBJ1-2; unclear D gene. Germline loops: CDR1 SGHNT, CDR2 YYREEE (reference sequence). This CDR3 is 14 amino acids long. The germline V and J ends were trimmed by 6 bases and 3 bases, with 15 bases remaining between them. This CDR3 reads CASTKSRADYGYTF. CDR3 DNA: TGTGCCAGCACCAAATCCCGGGCCGACTATGGCTACACCTTC.

This clone occurred a few times. The J gene is TRBJ1-1, the V gene TRBV7-2; no reliable D call. This CDR3 has 12 amino acids. Germline CDR1 SGHTA, CDR2 FQGNSA. Trimming stripped 1 base from V and 6 bases from J, with 6 bases between. The CDR3 sequence is CASSLVNPEAFF. Written as DNA, the CDR3 is TGTGCCAGCAGCTTAGTAAACCCTGAAGCTTTCTTT.

The chain combines TRBV19 with TRBJ1-1, with D hard to call. The ends were cut back, 3 bases at V and 0 bases at J, with 14 bases in the middle. CDR1 is LNHDA, CDR2 SQIVND, per germline (reference sequence). The CDR3 consists of 16 residues. CDR3 nucleotide sequence: TGTGCCAGTAGTATCGGGCAGTTCTCGATGAACACTGAAGCTTTCTTT. Translated, it gives CASSIGQFSMNTEAFF.

The gene calls are TRBV5-1 and TRBJ2-7, with 9 bases aligning to TRBD1. Germline V gives CDR1 SGHRS, CDR2 YFSETQ. Trimming cost V 0 bases and J 4 bases; bases outside gene matches: 5. The CDR3 consists of 15 residues. The CDR3 loop reads CASSLERGQGYEQYF. The CDR3 DNA reads as TGCGCCAGCAGCTTGGAGAGAGGACAGGGGTACGAGCAGTACTTC.